This T cell receptor beta chain is drawn from a study of early stage breast cancer tumors. On the study more broadly: Most of the 16 invasive tumors were ER+, PR+ and HER2-.

The CDR3 runs 12 residues. Trimming pared 4 bases from V and 5 bases from J, leaving 11 bases between. Looked up from germline, CDR1 is SQVTM and CDR2 is ANQGSEA. Only in-frame clones appear in the TCRdb table, and some are missing; sequencing was by immunoSEQ multiplex PCR. The repertoire holds 25,000 to 30,000 clones, with around 70% as singletons. This clone came up a few times. The chain links TRBV29-1 to TRBJ1-1; a weak D match, TRBD1 (6 bases). Input material: blood. The source of this sequence is a person in their fifties with breast cancer. CDR3: CSVGSGETEAFF. The DNA for the CDR3 is TGCAGCGTTGGGTCAGGGGAGACTGAAGCTTTCTTT.